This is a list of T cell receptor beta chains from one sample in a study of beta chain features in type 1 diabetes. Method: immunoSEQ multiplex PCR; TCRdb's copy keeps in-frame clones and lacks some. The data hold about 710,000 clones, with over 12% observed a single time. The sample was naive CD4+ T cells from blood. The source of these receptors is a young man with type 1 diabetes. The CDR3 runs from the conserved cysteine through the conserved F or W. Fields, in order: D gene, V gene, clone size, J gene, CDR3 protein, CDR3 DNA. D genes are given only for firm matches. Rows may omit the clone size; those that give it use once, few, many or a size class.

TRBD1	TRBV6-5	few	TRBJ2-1	CASSYSAGGYYEQFF	TGTGCCAGCAGTTACTCGGCAGGGGGTTATTATGAGCAGTTCTTC
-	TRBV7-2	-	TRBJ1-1	CASRVTVEAFF	TGTGCCAGCAGAGTGACAGTGGAAGCTTTCTTT
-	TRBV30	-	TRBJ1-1	CAWRRQENTEAFF	TGTGCCTGGAGGAGGCAGGAGAACACTGAAGCTTTCTTT
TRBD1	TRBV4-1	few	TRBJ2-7	CASSHPGTGTYEQYF	TGCGCCAGCAGCCACCCCGGGACAGGAACCTACGAGCAGTACTTC
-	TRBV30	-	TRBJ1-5	CAWSVRPNQPQHF	TGTGCCTGGAGTGTAAGGCCCAATCAGCCCCAGCATTTT
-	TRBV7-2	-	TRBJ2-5	CASSLTSSEMATQYF	TGTGCCAGCAGCTTAACTAGCTCCGAAATGGCGACCCAGTACTTC
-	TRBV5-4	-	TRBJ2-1	CASSGGAGDEQFF	TGTGCCAGCAGCGGCGGGGCTGGAGATGAGCAGTTCTTC
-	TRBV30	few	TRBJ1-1	CAWSHQDRPRTAEAFF	TGTGCCTGGAGTCACCAGGATCGGCCAAGGACCGCTGAAGCTTTCTTT
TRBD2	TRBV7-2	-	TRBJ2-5	CASSLALSSGQETQYF	TGTGCCAGCAGCTTAGCCCTGTCTAGCGGACAAGAGACCCAGTACTTC
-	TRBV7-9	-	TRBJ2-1	CASRPNTPSSYNEQFF	TGTGCCAGCAGACCCAACACACCTAGCTCCTACAATGAGCAGTTCTTC
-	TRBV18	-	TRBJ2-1	CASSPVSSSYNEQFF	TGTGCCAGCTCACCAGTCTCTAGCTCCTACAATGAGCAGTTCTTC
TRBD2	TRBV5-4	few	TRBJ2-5	CASSSAGGPQETQYF	TGTGCCAGCAGCTCCGCGGGGGGGCCTCAGGAGACCCAGTACTTC
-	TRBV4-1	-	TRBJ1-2	CASSPGTANYGYTF	TGCGCCAGCAGCCCCGGTACAGCCAACTATGGCTACACCTTC
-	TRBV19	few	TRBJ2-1	CASSQGGSGYNEQFF	TGTGCCAGTAGCCAGGGAGGTTCTGGCTACAATGAGCAGTTCTTC
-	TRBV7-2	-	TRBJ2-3	CASSLADQDTQYF	TGTGCCAGCAGCTTAGCGGACCAGGATACGCAGTATTTT
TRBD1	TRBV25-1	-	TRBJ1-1	CASSGPDRTNTEAFF	TGTGCCAGCAGTGGCCCGGACAGGACGAACACTGAAGCTTTCTTT
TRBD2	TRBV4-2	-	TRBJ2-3	CASSQATSGGASYF	TGTGCCAGCAGCCAGGCTACTAGCGGGGGGGCCTCATATTTT
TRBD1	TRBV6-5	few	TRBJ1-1	CASRSTDRVDAFF	TGTGCCAGCAGATCAACCGACAGGGTGGATGCTTTCTTT
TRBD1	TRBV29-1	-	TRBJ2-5	CSVGADRGETQYF	TGCAGCGTTGGGGCCGACAGGGGAGAGACCCAGTACTTC
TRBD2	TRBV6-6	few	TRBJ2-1	CASTRPGRGGNEQFF	TGTGCCAGCACCCGGCCAGGACGGGGGGGGAATGAGCAGTTCTTC
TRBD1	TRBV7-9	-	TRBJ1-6	CASSPDRGWSPLHF	TGTGCCAGCAGCCCCGACAGGGGGTGGTCACCCCTCCACTTT
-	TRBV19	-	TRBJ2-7	CASRPPGAQYEQYF	TGTGCCAGTAGGCCCCCGGGGGCGCAATACGAGCAGTACTTC
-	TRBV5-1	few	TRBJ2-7	CASMPGGNTYEQYF	TGCGCCAGCATGCCCGGGGGTAATACCTACGAGCAGTACTTC
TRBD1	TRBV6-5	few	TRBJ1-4	CASSRTGANEKLFF	TGTGCCAGCAGCAGGACAGGGGCTAATGAAAAACTGTTTTTT
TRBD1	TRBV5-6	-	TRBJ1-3	CASSSGQGASGNTIYF	TGTGCCAGCAGCTCTGGACAGGGGGCGTCTGGAAACACCATATATTTT
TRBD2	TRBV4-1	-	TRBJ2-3	CASSQNSGSTDTQYF	TGCGCCAGCAGCCAAAATAGCGGGAGCACAGATACGCAGTATTTT
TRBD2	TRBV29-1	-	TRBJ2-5	CSVAGGGPQETQYF	TGCAGCGTTGCGGGGGGGGGCCCCCAAGAGACCCAGTACTTC
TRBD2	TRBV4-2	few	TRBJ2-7	CASSQVALAGTYEQYF	TGTGCCAGCAGCCAAGTTGCCCTAGCGGGGACCTACGAGCAGTACTTC
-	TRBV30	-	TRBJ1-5	CAWSVPGQPQHF	TGTGCCTGGAGTGTACCGGGGCAGCCCCAGCATTTT
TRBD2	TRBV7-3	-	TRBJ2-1	CASSLYPGLAEQFF	TGTGCCAGCAGCTTATATCCGGGACTAGCGGAGCAGTTCTTC
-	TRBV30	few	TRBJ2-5	CAWKGSGWETQYF	TGTGCCTGGAAAGGGAGCGGGTGGGAGACCCAGTACTTC
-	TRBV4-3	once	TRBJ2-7	CASSRMRTGYEQYF	TGCGCCAGCAGCCGAATGAGGACGGGCTACGAGCAGTACTTC
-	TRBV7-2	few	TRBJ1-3	CASSLGQGNTIYF	TGTGCCAGCAGCCTCGGACAGGGAAACACCATATATTTT
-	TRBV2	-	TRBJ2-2	CASNRQVPGELFF	TGTGCCAGCAATAGACAGGTCCCCGGGGAGCTGTTTTTT
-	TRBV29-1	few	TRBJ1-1	CSVARGGTEAFF	TGCAGCGTTGCTAGGGGTGGCACTGAAGCTTTCTTT
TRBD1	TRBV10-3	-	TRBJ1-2	CAIWDRANYGYTF	TGTGCCATCTGGGACAGGGCTAACTATGGCTACACCTTC
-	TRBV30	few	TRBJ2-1	CAWRRGGGPMYEQFF	TGTGCCTGGAGAAGGGGAGGGGGGCCGATGTATGAGCAGTTCTTC
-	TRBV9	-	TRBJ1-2	CASSVDPSVTYGYTF	TGTGCCAGCAGCGTAGACCCCTCGGTGACTTATGGCTACACCTTC
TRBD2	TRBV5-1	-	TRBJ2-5	CASSLLAGDIRETQYF	TGCGCCAGCAGCTTATTAGCGGGAGATATTCGGGAGACCCAGTACTTC
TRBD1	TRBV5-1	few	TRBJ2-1	CASSLAGTGYNEQFF	TGCGCCAGCAGCTTGGCTGGGACAGGGTACAATGAGCAGTTCTTC
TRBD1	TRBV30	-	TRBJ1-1	CAWSRGQMNTEAFF	TGTGCCTGGAGCCGGGGACAGATGAACACTGAAGCTTTCTTT
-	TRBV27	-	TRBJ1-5	CASSIRQYYQPQHF	TGTGCCAGCAGTATAAGACAGTACTATCAGCCCCAGCATTTT
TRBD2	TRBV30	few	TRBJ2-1	CAWSSGGENEQFF	TGTGCCTGGAGTAGCGGGGGGGAAAATGAGCAGTTCTTC
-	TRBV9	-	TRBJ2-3	CASSFRDFTTDTQYF	TGTGCCAGCAGCTTCCGAGACTTTACCACAGATACGCAGTATTTT
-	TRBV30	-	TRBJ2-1	CAWMRGKEEQFF	TGTGCCTGGATGCGGGGTAAGGAGGAGCAGTTCTTC
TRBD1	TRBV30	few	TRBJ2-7	CAWNRGPMYEQYF	TGTGCCTGGAACAGGGGACCCATGTACGAGCAGTACTTC
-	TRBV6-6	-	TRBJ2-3	CASSSGPDTQYF	TGTGCCAGCAGCTCGGGGCCAGATACGCAGTATTTT
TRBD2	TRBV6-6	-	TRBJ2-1	CASSTSGRSGHEQFF	TGTGCCAGCAGTACTAGCGGGCGCTCGGGCCATGAGCAGTTCTTC
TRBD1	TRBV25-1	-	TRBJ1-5	CASPFGTGKFSNQPQHF	TGTGCCAGCCCGTTCGGGACAGGAAAATTCTCCAATCAGCCCCAGCATTTT
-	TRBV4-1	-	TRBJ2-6	CASSQGHVGSGANVLTF	TGCGCCAGCAGCCAAGGGCATGTCGGTTCTGGGGCCAACGTCCTGACTTTC
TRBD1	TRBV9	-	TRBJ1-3	CASSVDPTGARGSGNTIYF	TGTGCCAGCAGCGTAGACCCCACAGGGGCTAGAGGCTCTGGAAACACCATATATTTT
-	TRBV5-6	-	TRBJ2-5	CASSPITGQETQYF	TGTGCCAGCAGCCCGATCACCGGACAAGAGACCCAGTACTTC
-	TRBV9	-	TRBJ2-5	CASSVTSQETQYF	TGTGCCAGCAGCGTCACCTCTCAAGAGACCCAGTACTTC